This TCR beta chain came from a study of CD8 T cells in Susac syndrome. Controls were healthy donors chosen to match patients in age and sex. The RNA, about 0.45 to 1 ug, was put through reverse transcription using random hexamers. TCRdb independently ran MiXCR on the immunoSEQ multiplex PCR reads; one entry per CDR3 protein. There are 50,000 to 60,000 distinct CDR3 sequences in the sample; roughly nine tenths occur only once, and roughly 0.2% lies in the top ten. Trimming pared 6 bases from V and 5 bases from J, leaving 17 bases between. CDR3 length: 15 residues. The gene calls are TRBV12-3 or TRBV12-4 and TRBJ1-5; D unclear. The sequence came from a human donor in good health. Sequencing was done on a sample of CD8+ T cells from PBMCs. The CDR3 protein is CASSPGMGSDQPQHF. CDR3 coding DNA: TGTGCCAGCAGCCCCGGGATGGGGAGTGATCAGCCCCAGCATTTT.